This record looks at one TCR beta chain sequence and its context. Its antigen is currently unknown. CDR1 SGHRS and CDR2 YFSETQ come from the germline V gene. Trimming took off 3 bases at V and 5 bases at J, with 24 bases between the two ends. The CDR3 extends over 17 amino acids. These data come from a study of OX40 agonist ivuxolimab in advanced cancers. In the study overall: Partial responses occurred in Three dose-escalation patients, one with hepatocellular carcinoma and two with cutaneous melanoma.

Method: immunoSEQ multiplex PCR; TCRdb's copy keeps in-frame clones and lacks some. This table has about 76,000 clones, 85% appearing once. The study's findings and limits: Also present in some nonresponders was a low level of normalized T-cell clonal expansion. Mean expanded clone counts were higher in CD8+ than CD4+ T cells. Clonal expansion among partial responders at 0.1-3.0 mg/kg ranked near the lowest.

Material: CD4+ or CD8+ T cells sorted from blood, obtained in a trial of the OX40 agonist ivuxolimab. This chain links TRBV5-1 with TRBJ2-7, with D perhaps matching TRBD2 (7 bases). This TCR was recovered from an adult with an advanced solid tumor such as melanoma, head and neck, liver or kidney cancer. In DNA, the CDR3 is TGCGCCAGCAGCTCCGGGGGGCGGGAGACCCGTGGTGACGAGCAGTACTTC. It translates to CASSSGGRETRGDEQYF.